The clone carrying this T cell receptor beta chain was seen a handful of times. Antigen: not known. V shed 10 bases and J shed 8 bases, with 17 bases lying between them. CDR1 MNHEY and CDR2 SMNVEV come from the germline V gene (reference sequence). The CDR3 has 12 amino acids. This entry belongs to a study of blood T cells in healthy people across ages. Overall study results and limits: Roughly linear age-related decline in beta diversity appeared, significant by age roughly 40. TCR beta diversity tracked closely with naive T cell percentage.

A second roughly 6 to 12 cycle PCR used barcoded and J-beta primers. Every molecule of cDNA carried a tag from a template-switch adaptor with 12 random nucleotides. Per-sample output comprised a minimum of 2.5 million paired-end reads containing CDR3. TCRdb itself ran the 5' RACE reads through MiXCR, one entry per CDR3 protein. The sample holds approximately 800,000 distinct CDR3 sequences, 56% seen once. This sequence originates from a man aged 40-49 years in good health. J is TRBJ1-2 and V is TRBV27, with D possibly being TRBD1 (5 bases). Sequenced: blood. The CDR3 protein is CATRGSYLGYTF. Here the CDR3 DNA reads TGTGCCACGAGGGGCAGCTACCTGGGCTACACCTTC.